This TCR beta chain originates from a study of blood T cells in healthy people across ages (dated by TCRdb to 2014 to 2015). In the study overall: In model experiments, template switching captured roughly one uniquely barcoded TCR beta cDNA molecule for every two T cells. The study measured age-related changes in TCR beta repertoire diversity using deep sequencing normalized with unique cDNA molecular identifiers. The donors were divided into four age groups: young (average around 15 years), middle-aged (around 41), aged (62) and long-lived (about 90). Using the same blood draw, the study looked at two additional independent replicas of 1 million unique cDNA reads for two donors, one aged 18 to 29 and the other aged 80 or older. The paper's findings and limits, for the study overall: Estimates of total diversity based on one million sequenced T cells were considered lower bounds and underestimates. As age increased, observed TCR beta diversity per million T cells dropped in a roughly linear way, and a significant reduction was already evident by age about 40. Compared with the aged group, more naive CD4+ T cells, fewer expanded clones and increased TCR diversity were shown by the long-lived group, suggesting age selection. Since profiling was done on bulk unsorted PBMCs, naive and antigen-experienced compartments could not be conclusively compared. A strong correlation was found between observed TCR beta diversity and the percentage of naive T cells measured by flow cytometry. Because donor CMV infection status was unknown, age-related changes in expanded clonotypes were potentially confounded.

As for this clonotype: Its antigen specificity is not known. It has no much larger one-base neighbor in the sample; base qualities were not kept.

The donors were 40 or so Caucasian individuals from Russia, aged about 6 to 95 years, who were systemically healthy. Each donor gave 8 to 10 milliliters of peripheral blood, collected into EDTA-treated Vacutainer tubes. Ficoll-Paque density-gradient centrifugation was used to isolate PBMCs, with at least 6 million obtained per sample. Trizol reagent was used to extract total RNA from the PBMCs, yielding at least 5 micrograms per sample. For every donor, flow cytometry on a PBMC aliquot measured the percentage of naive CD45RAhigh/CD27high T cells. Library method: 5' RACE. For sequencing, an Illumina HiSeq 2500 was employed. A second PCR of about 7 to 12 cycles was run with a J-beta primer mix and a sample-barcoded 5' primer. Each TCR beta cDNA molecule received a unique molecular identifier from a template-switch 5' adaptor carrying 12 random nucleotides. Each sample yielded at least 3 million CDR3-containing paired-end reads. All of the RNA was converted into first-strand cDNA using the Mint cDNA synthesis kit, with a TRBC-specific oligonucleotide serving as the primer. Following uracil-DNA glycosylase treatment, all cDNA underwent a first 18-cycle PCR with the universal primers M1SS and BC2_uni_R. From the authors' description of their analysis: For normalization, 1 million high-quality reads, each with a distinct molecular identifier, were randomly selected from each sample. Instead of being binned into consensus sequences, reads with shared molecular identifiers were discarded. CDR3 identification, clonotype clustering and error correction used MiTCR with a Q25 quality threshold and the strictest error-elimination algorithm. A nonparametric unseen species model with Euler transformation was used to estimate a lower bound on total TCR beta diversity. In TCRdb, the public reads were trimmed at Q25 with fastp and aligned with MiXCR, with productive beta chains retained. Entries that share a CDR3 protein sequence are merged under the most common genes and DNA. The V and J calls here are based on TCRdb, not the publication. The sample yields hundreds of thousands of distinct CDR3 sequences; roughly 26% were counted once. The biggest ten clones account for about 3% of the sample.

The junction shows trimming of 3 bases on V and 0 bases on J, plus 14 bases between the germline ends. CDR1 and CDR2, per the germline V gene (reference sequence), are DFQATT and SNEGSKA. The CDR3 measures 15 amino acids from cysteine to phenylalanine. Just CDR3 DNA is preserved here, 45 bases in frame from base 1. These data were also reused for a study on T cells of mothers and their children. According to the second study: Nine systemically healthy Caucasian individuals served as donors, namely three mothers together with their six children. cDNA synthesis consumed the entire amount of extracted RNA, loaded at approximately 1.6 ug RNA in each 15 ul reaction. Sample barcodes and 2-4 random nucleotides were added via the M1S primer in the second PCR. Each mother yielded over 9.5 million TCR beta CDR3 reads and each child about 3 million reads. Thymic selection shapes the output of TCR recombination in a similar way in related and unrelated pairs, and inherited differences have a minor effect. Normalized repertoire overlap in related mother-child pairs was always slightly higher than in unrelated mother-child pairs, but the difference was never significant. With a sensitivity of approximately 92 clones per million clonotypes, no persistent microchimeric T cell clones were detected. To look for features that set related mother-child pairs apart from unrelated individuals, the researchers ran deep NGS to compare the TCR beta repertoires of mothers and children. Mothers averaged around 43 +/- 4 years of age and children averaged about 10 +/- 4 years. After adapters were ligated using NEBNext reagents, the libraries underwent 100+100 nt paired-end sequencing on an Illumina HiSeq 2000. To prevent cross-contamination, the mother and child libraries were prepared a month apart and were sequenced in separate runs. Each donor had between about 500,000 and 2,300,000 distinct TCR beta clonotypes identified. Naive TCR beta clonotypes were estimated from low-frequency clonotypes matched to each donor's FACS-determined naive share, without sorting.

Sequencing input: blood. This clonotype originated in a boy aged 10-17 years in good health. Recombination linked TRBV20-1 to TRBJ1-1, with TRBD1 tentatively as D gene (5 bases match). The CDR3 is CSASIGDGVNTEAFF. The DNA is as follows: TGCAGTGCTAGTATCGGGGACGGGGTGAACACTGAAGCTTTCTTT.